Below, 27 T cell receptor beta chains from the same sample are listed, as sequenced in a study of CD8 T cells in Susac syndrome. RNA in amounts of about 0.5 to 1 ug was reverse transcribed with random hexamers. MiXCR was run by TCRdb on the immunoSEQ multiplex PCR reads, yielding one entry per CDR3 protein. Of about 130,000 distinct CDR3 sequences listed, 90% to 95% are singletons. Material: CD4+ T cells from PBMCs. Receptors were obtained from a human donor in good health.

The chain employs TRBV14 and TRBJ2-2; 8 bases are a match to TRBD1. This CDR3 comprises 17 residues. V was clipped by 2 bases and J by 6 bases; unmatched bases: 11. The germline gives CDR1 SGHDN, CDR2 FVKESK. CDR3 region: CASSQRRTGLVAGELFF. The CDR3 region has the DNA TGTGCCAGCAGCCAACGCCGGACAGGGCTGGTTGCCGGGGAGCTGTTTTTT.

V usage is TRBV9 and J usage is TRBJ2-7; 9 positions agree with TRBD2. CDR1 and CDR2 (germline): SGDLS, YYNGEE. V dropped 5 bases and J dropped 5; count of bases not matched to a gene: 14. The CDR3 loop spans 16 amino acids. This CDR3 is CASSGSPSGIMNEQYF. CDR3 coding DNA: TGTGCCAGCAGTGGAAGCCCTAGCGGGATCATGAACGAGCAGTACTTC.

The chain links TRBV29-1 to TRBJ2-7; 9 positions agree with TRBD2. CDR3 length equals 15 residues. Germline V CDR1 and CDR2: SQVTM, ANQGSEA. The trim removed 4 bases at V and 6 bases at J, leaving 13 bases unmatched. CDR3 sequence reads: CSVGFSASGNFEQYF. CDR3 coding DNA: TGCAGCGTTGGGTTTTCGGCTAGCGGGAACTTCGAGCAGTACTTC.

V is TRBV18 and J is TRBJ1-3, with D tentatively TRBD1 (5 bases). The CDR3 has 14 amino acids. Germline-derived CDR1 and CDR2 are KGHSH and LQKENI. Trimming left V 2 bases short and J 3 bases short, with 8 bases between. CDR3 protein: CASSPSRDGNTIYF. Here the CDR3 DNA reads TGTGCCAGCTCACCAAGCAGGGATGGAAACACCATATATTTT. Full variable domain (outside the CDR3, taken from reference TRBV18 and TRBJ1-3): NAGVMQNPRHLVRRRGQEARLRCSPMKGHSHVYWYRQLPEEGLKFMVYLQKENIIDESGMPKERFSAEFPKEGPSILRIQQVVRGDSAAYFCASSPSRDGNTIYFGEGSWLTVV.

The chain carries TRBV6-1 and TRBJ2-1; 14 bases align to TRBD2. CDR3 length: 14 amino acids. Germline CDR1 and CDR2: MNHNS and SASEGT. V dropped 6 bases and J dropped 7; count of bases not matched to a gene: 2. CDR3 DNA: TGTGCCAGCAGGACTAGCGGGAGGGCAAATGAGCAGTTCTTC. It yields the protein CASRTSGRANEQFF.

This clonotype came up once. This chain joins TRBV3-1 and TRBJ1-2; D is possibly TRBD1 (5 bases). The V and J ends lost 0 bases and 4 bases respectively, with 15 bases between them. Germline CDR1 reads LGHDT; CDR2 reads YNNKEL (reference sequence). This CDR3 is 16 amino acids long. CDR3 sequence: CASSQDLASGGYGYTF. CDR3 nucleotide sequence: TGTGCCAGCAGCCAAGATTTGGCCTCGGGGGGCTATGGCTACACCTTC.

The chain is built from TRBV24-1 and TRBJ2-3, with D possibly TRBD1 on 6 matching bases. V lost 5 bases to trimming and J lost 6 bases, with 11 bases between them. The CDR3 consists of 13 residues. Germline-derived CDR1 and CDR2 are KGHDR and SFDVKD. The CDR3 protein is CATSGTVTDTQYF. DNA of the CDR3: TGTGCCACCAGTGGGACAGTTACCGATACGCAGTATTTT.

The CDR3 nucleotides read TGCAGCGTTGAAGACCCGGGACAGGCTCTGTTCTTC. This encodes CSVEDPGQALFF. J is TRBJ2-1 and V is TRBV29-1, with 8 bases aligning to TRBD1. The J segment lost 15 bases and the V segment lost 0 bases, leaving 7 bases of the junction unmatched. In germline, CDR1 is SQVTM, CDR2 ANQGSEA. The CDR3 length is 12 residues.

The genes are TRBV6-1 and TRBJ2-1, with D possibly TRBD2 on 5 matching bases. The CDR3 loop spans 12 amino acids. Trimming took 5 bases from V and 10 from J, leaving 12 bases between them. Germline V gene sequence: CDR1 MNHNS, CDR2 SASEGT. The CDR3 loop reads CASSYDRGEQFF. CDR3 in DNA: TGTGCCAGCAGTTATGACCGCGGGGAGCAGTTCTTC.

The V call is TRBV29-1, the J call TRBJ1-1; D might be TRBD1 (5 bases). This CDR3 has 14 amino acids. The V end was cut by 4 bases, the J end by 4 bases, with 16 bases between. Germline V gene data show CDR1 as SQVTM and CDR2 as ANQGSEA. Here the CDR3 DNA reads TGCAGCGTTGTGGGCACCTTGGGGGGCACTGAAGCTTTCTTT. Translated: CSVVGTLGGTEAFF.

V gene TRBV12-3 or TRBV12-4 combines with J gene TRBJ1-5; TRBD1 agrees at 9 bases. CDR3 size: 15 residues. V dropped 5 bases and J dropped 4; count of bases not matched to a gene: 6. The CDR3 region is CASSRDRANNQPQHF. CDR3 DNA: TGTGCCAGCAGTCGGGACAGGGCAAATAATCAGCCCCAGCATTTT.

The rearrangement uses TRBV5-1 and TRBJ2-3; D possibly uses TRBD1 or TRBD2 (5 bases each). This CDR3 has 15 amino acids. Germline-derived CDR1 and CDR2 are SGHRS and YFSETQ. With 5 bases removed from V and 1 base from J, the gap between germline ends came to 14 bases. For the CDR3, the DNA is TGCGCCAGCAGTTCGGGGCAACATCGCACAGATACGCAGTATTTT. Translation: CASSSGQHRTDTQYF. Combining the CDR3 with reference TRBV5-1 and TRBJ2-3 gives the whole variable domain KAGVTQTPRYLIKTRGQQVTLSCSPISGHRSVSWYQQTPGQGLQFLFEYFSETQRNKGNFPGRFSGRQFSNSRSEMNVSTLELGDSALYLCASSSGQHRTDTQYFGPGTRLTVL.

This chain links TRBV28 with TRBJ2-1; D might be TRBD2 (6 bases). The CDR3 runs to 11 residues. Germline V CDR1 and CDR2: MDHEN, SYDVKM. Trimming shortened V by 6 bases and J by 12 bases, and 12 bases separated the two germline ends. CDR3 DNA sequence: TGTGCCAGCAGCCCCCGGGACTGGCAGTTCTTC. This codes for CASSPRDWQFF.

The genes are TRBV11-2 and TRBJ2-1, with no clear D. The germline V and J ends were trimmed by 1 base and 5 bases, with 12 bases remaining between them. From germline, CDR1 is SGHAT and CDR2 FQNNGV. There are 15 residues in the CDR3. DNA for the CDR3: TGTGCCAGCAGCTTAGGTAGAAGGTCCCACAATGAGCAGTTCTTC. Translating it yields CASSLGRRSHNEQFF.

The V call is TRBV7-2, the J call TRBJ1-1, with a tentative D call TRBD1 (5 bases). CDR3 size: 15 residues. The germline V and J ends were trimmed by 1 base and 5 bases, with 14 bases remaining between them. CDR1 SGHTA and CDR2 FQGNSA come from the germline V gene. The chain's CDR3 is CASSLEWGRRTEAFF. The CDR3 DNA is TGTGCCAGCAGCTTAGAATGGGGGAGGAGGACTGAAGCTTTCTTT.

The genes are TRBV20-1 and TRBJ2-5; 9 nucleotides match TRBD1. The germline V gene has CDR1 DFQATT and CDR2 SNEGSKA (reference sequence). The CDR3 is 16 residues long. With V trimmed by 7 bases and J by 7 bases, 19 bases remained unmatched. The CDR3 DNA sequence: TGCAGTGTCCCACCACCGGGACAGGGTTATGTGGGGACCCAGTACTTC. Protein sequence: CSVPPPGQGYVGTQYF.

The CDR3 DNA reads as TGCGCCAGCAGAAGTGGGGGGCCGATTCAAGAGACCCAGTACTTC. Translated, it gives CASRSGGPIQETQYF. This chain uses TRBV5-1 with TRBJ2-5, with D possibly being TRBD1 or TRBD2 (6 bases each). Germline V CDR1 and CDR2: SGHRS, YFSETQ. The CDR3 loop spans 15 amino acids. V lost 5 bases and J 2 bases, leaving 16 bases between the germline ends. Filled out from reference TRBV5-1 and TRBJ2-5, the complete variable domain reads KAGVTQTPRYLIKTRGQQVTLSCSPISGHRSVSWYQQTPGQGLQFLFEYFSETQRNKGNFPGRFSGRQFSNSRSEMNVSTLELGDSALYLCASRSGGPIQETQYFGPGTRLLVL.

This clonotype was seen a single time. The chain joins TRBV7-6 to TRBJ2-7; D possibly uses TRBD1 or TRBD2 (6 bases each). The V gene lost 4 bases and the J gene lost 0 bases, with 10 bases spanning the gap. CDR1 and CDR2 (germline): SGHVS, FNYEAQ. The CDR3 extends over 14 amino acids. In nucleotides, the CDR3 is TGTGCCAGCAGCTCCGGGGGCAGCTCCTACGAGCAGTACTTC. Amino acid sequence: CASSSGGSSYEQYF. The entire variable domain, with the rest obtained from reference TRBV7-6 and TRBJ2-7, is as follows: GAGVSQSPRYKVTKRGQDVALRCDPISGHVSLYWYRQALGQGPEFLTYFNYEAQQDKSGLPNDRFSAERPEGSISTLTIQRTEQRDSAMYRCASSSGGSSYEQYFGPGTRLTVT.

This rearrangement joins TRBV27 to TRBJ2-1; no definite D call. The CDR3 has 15 amino acids. Germline CDR1 reads MNHEY; CDR2 reads SMNVEV (reference sequence). Trimming cost V 0 bases and J 7 bases, with 13 bases left between them. The CDR3 region has the DNA TGTGCCAGCAGTTTATCGGGGTCCCCCCGGAATGAGCAGTTCTTC. It is translated as CASSLSGSPRNEQFF.

The chain employs TRBV5-1 and TRBJ2-3; a weak D match, TRBD2 (5 bases). The CDR3 has 14 residues. V dropped 4 bases and J dropped 2 bases, with 11 bases sitting between them. Germline lookup yields CDR1 SGHRS and CDR2 YFSETQ. Written as DNA, the CDR3 is TGCGCCAGCAGCCGGGAAGGAGACACAGATACGCAGTATTTT. Protein: CASSREGDTDTQYF.

The chain carries TRBV6-1 and TRBJ1-1; D remains ambiguous. Germline CDR1 MNHNS, CDR2 SASEGT. This CDR3 has 15 residues. Trimming removed 4 bases from V and 1 base from J, with 13 bases in between. The DNA of the CDR3 is TGTGCCAGCAGTGTTGAGACCGGGAGGAACACTGAAGCTTTCTTT. This encodes CASSVETGRNTEAFF.

The chain uses TRBV7-2 and TRBJ1-5, with 7 positions matching TRBD1. Looked up from germline, CDR1 is SGHTA and CDR2 is FQGNSA. CDR3 length equals 15 residues. V shed 2 bases, J shed 4 bases, and the junction held 5 bases outside the gene matches. The CDR3 loop reads CASSLSDRENQPQHF. CDR3 bases: TGTGCCAGCAGCTTAAGCGACAGGGAGAATCAGCCCCAGCATTTT.

The rearrangement uses TRBV7-2 and TRBJ1-3, with D possibly being TRBD1 (5 bases). This CDR3 has 16 amino acids. Trimming took off 5 bases at V and 0 bases at J, with 14 bases between the two ends. The germline V gene encodes CDR1 SGHTA and CDR2 FQGNSA. The CDR3 reads CASSGEGTVSGNTIYF. CDR3 bases: TGTGCCAGCAGCGGAGAGGGGACGGTCTCTGGAAACACCATATATTTT.

The rearrangement joins TRBV12-3 or TRBV12-4 to TRBJ1-5, with 7 bases identical to TRBD1. The CDR3 is 15 residues long. V gave up 4 bases and J gave up 7 bases; unmatched junction bases: 10. Here the CDR3 DNA reads TGTGCCAGCAGTTCTAACAGGGGATTTGGGCAGCCCCAGCATTTT. It is translated as CASSSNRGFGQPQHF.

V and J are TRBV18 and TRBJ1-5; 10 nucleotides agree with TRBD1. The germline V gene encodes CDR1 KGHSH and CDR2 LQKENI. With V trimmed by 6 bases and J by 6 bases, 5 bases remained unmatched. This CDR3 is built from 14 residues. This chain's CDR3 is CASSGQGGSQPQHF. For the CDR3, the DNA is TGTGCCAGCTCCGGACAGGGGGGCAGTCAGCCCCAGCATTTT.

The chain has TRBV24-1 and TRBJ2-1; 9 bases are a match to TRBD1. Trimming removed 2 bases from V and 7 bases from J; junction bases left unmatched: 11. The CDR3 extends over 17 amino acids. The germline gives CDR1 KGHDR, CDR2 SFDVKD. The CDR3 sequence is CATSDWTGTGTGNEQFF. The CDR3 DNA reads TGTGCCACCAGTGATTGGACCGGGACAGGGACAGGGAATGAGCAGTTCTTC.

Only one count was recorded for this clonotype. This chain links TRBV6-5 with TRBJ1-5; TRBD1 is a possible D gene (5 bases). The CDR3 sequence is 13 residues long. V lost 6 bases, J lost 1 base, and 7 bases lay in between. Germline CDR1 MNHEY, CDR2 SVGAGI. The CDR3 protein is CASRRTSNQPQHF. The CDR3, as DNA: TGTGCCAGCAGACGGACAAGCAATCAGCCCCAGCATTTT.